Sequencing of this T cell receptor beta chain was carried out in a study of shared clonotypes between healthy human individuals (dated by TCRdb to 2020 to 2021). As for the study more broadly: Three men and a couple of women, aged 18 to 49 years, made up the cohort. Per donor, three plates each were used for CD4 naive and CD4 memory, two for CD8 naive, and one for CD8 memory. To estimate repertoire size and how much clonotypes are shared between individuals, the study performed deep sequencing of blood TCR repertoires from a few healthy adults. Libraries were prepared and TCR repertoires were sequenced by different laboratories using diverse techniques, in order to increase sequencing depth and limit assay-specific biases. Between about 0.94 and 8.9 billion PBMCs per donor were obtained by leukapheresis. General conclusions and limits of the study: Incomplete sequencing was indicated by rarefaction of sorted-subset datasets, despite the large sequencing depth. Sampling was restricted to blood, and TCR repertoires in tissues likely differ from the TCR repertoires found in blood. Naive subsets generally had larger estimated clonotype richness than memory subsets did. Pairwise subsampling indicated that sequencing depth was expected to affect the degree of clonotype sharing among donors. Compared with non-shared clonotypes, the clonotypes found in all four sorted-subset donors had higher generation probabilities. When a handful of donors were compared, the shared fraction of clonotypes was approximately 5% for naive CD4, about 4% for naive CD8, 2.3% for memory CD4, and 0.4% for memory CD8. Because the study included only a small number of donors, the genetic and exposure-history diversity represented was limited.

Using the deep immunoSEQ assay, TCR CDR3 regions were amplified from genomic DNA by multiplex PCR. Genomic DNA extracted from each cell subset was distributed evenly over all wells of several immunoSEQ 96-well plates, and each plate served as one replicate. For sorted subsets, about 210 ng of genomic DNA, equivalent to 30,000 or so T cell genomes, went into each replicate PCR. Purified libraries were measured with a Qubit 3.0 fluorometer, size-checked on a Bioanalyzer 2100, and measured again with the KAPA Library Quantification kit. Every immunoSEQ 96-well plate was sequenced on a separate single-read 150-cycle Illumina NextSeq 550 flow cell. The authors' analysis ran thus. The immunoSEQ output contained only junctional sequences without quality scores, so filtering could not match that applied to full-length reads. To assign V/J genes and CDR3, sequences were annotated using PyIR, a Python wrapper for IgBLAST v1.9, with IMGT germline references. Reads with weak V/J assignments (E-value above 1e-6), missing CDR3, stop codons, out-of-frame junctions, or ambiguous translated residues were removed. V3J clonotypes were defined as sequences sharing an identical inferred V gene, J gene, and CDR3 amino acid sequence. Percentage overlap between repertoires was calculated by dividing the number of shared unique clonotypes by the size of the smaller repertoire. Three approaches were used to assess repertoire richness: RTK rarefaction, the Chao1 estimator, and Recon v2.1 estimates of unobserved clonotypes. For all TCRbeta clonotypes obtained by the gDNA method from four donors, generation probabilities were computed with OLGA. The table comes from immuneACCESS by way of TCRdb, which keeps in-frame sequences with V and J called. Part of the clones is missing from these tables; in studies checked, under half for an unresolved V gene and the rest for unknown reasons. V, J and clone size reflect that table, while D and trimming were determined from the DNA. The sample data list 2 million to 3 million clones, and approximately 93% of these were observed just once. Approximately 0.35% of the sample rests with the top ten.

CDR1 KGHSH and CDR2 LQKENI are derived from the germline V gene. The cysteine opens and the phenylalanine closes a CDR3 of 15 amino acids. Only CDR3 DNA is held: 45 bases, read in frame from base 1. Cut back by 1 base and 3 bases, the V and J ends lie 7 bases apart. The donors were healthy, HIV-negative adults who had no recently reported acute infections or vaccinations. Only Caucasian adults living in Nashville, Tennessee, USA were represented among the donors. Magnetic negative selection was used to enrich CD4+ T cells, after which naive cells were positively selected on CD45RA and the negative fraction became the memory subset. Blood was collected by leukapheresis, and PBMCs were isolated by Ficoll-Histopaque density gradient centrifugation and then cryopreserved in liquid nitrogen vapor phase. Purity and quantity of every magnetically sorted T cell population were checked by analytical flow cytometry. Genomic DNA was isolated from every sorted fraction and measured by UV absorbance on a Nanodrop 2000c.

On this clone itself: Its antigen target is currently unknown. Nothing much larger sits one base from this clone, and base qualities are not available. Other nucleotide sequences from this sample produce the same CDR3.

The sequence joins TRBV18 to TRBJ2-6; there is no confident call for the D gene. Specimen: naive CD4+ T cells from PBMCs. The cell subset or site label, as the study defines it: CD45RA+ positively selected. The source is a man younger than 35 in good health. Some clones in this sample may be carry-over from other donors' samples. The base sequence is TGTGCCAGCTCACCACAGGGAAGTGGGGCCAACGTCCTGACTTTC. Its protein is CASSPQGSGANVLTF.